This T cell receptor beta chain was sequenced during a study of PD-1 blockade in mismatch repair-deficient tumors. Study-wide background: Patients had around 11 mismatch repair-deficient cancer types, all previously treated and progressing.

The germline V gene has CDR1 MDHEN and CDR2 SYDVKM. The CDR3 consists of 17 residues. V shed 2 bases and J shed 4 bases, with 18 bases lying between them. The assay was immunoSEQ multiplex PCR, and TCRdb's table has in-frame clones only and misses some. Of some 120,000 clones in the sample, about 80% are singletons; the top ten hold approximately 5%. This receptor was taken from an adult with mismatch repair-deficient cancer. This material consisted of peripheral blood, taken about 60 weeks after starting pembrolizumab. The chain carries TRBV28 and TRBJ2-4; the D gene could be TRBD1 or TRBD2 (5 bases each). The CDR3 region is CASSLILGTLGKNIQYF. CDR3 coding DNA: TGTGCCAGCAGTTTAATCCTGGGGACCCTGGGGAAAAACATTCAGTACTTC. Combining the CDR3 with reference TRBV28 and TRBJ2-4 gives the whole variable domain DVKVTQSSRYLVKRTGEKVFLECVQDMDHENMFWYRQDPGLGLRLIYFSYDVKMKEKGDIPEGYSVSREKKERFSLILESASTNQTSMYLCASSLILGTLGKNIQYFGAGTRLSVL.